Listed here is a single TCR beta chain. Its antigen remains unknown. The CDR3 runs to 14 residues. The V end lost 8 bases, the J end lost 0 bases, and 11 bases lay between the germline ends. Germline assignment: CDR1 KGHSH and CDR2 LQKENI. This specimen comes from a study of long-term antiretroviral therapy in people with HIV. Version v3.0 of the immunoSEQ assay ran at survey level. Assay used: immunoSEQ multiplex PCR; TCRdb lists only in-frame clones, some missing. The sample records 34,000 or so clones, approximately 85% being singletons. Broader study findings: Unavailable data included ART adherence, viral resistance and therapy changes (switches in treatment).

The chain recombines TRBV18 with TRBJ1-3; the D is unclear. This TCR derives from a man younger than 30 with HIV. The sample consisted of unsorted PBMCs, taken about 3.3 years after starting antiretroviral therapy. CDR3 sequence (DNA): TGTGCCAGCCGACGGACGGTCTCTGGAAACACCATATATTTT. This encodes CASRRTVSGNTIYF.